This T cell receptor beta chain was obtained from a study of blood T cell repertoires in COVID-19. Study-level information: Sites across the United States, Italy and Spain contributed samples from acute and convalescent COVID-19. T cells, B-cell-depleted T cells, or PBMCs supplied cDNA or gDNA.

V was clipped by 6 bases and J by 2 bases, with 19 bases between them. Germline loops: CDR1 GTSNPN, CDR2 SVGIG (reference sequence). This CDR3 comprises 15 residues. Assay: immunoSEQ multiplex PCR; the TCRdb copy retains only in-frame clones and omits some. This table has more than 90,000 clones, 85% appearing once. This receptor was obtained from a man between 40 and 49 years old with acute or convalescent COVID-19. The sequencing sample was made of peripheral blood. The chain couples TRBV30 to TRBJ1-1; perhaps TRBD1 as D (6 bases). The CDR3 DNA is TGTGCCTGCCTCGGACCACAGGGAGTTAACACTGAAGCTTTCTTT. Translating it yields CACLGPQGVNTEAFF.